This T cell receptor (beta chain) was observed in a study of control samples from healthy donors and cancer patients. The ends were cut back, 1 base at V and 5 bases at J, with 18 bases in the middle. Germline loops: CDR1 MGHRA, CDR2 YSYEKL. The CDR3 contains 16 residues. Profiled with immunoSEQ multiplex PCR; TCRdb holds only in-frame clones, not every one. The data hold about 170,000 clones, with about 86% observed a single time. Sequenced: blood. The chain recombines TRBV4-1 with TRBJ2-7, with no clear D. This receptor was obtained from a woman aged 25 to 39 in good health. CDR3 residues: CASSQVPTRFSDEQYF. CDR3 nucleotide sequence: TGCGCCAGCAGCCAAGTTCCGACTCGTTTCTCAGACGAGCAGTACTTC.